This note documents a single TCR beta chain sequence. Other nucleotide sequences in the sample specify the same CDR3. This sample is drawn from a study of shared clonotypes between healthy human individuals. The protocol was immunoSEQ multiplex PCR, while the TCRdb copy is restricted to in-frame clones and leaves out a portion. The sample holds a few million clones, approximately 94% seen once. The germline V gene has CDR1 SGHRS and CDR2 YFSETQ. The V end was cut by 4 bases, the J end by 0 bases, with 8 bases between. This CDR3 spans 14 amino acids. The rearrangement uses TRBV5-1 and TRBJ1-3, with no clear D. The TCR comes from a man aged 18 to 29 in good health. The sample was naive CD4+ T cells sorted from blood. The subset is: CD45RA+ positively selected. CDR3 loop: CASSLSSSGNTIYF. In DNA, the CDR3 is TGCGCCAGCAGCCTCTCTTCCTCTGGAAACACCATATATTTT.